This paragraph covers one T cell receptor beta chain sequence. Its antigen is unidentified. With V trimmed by 0 bases and J by 4 bases, 5 bases remained unmatched. Per the germline V gene, CDR1 is LGHNA and CDR2 is YNFKEQ. The CDR3 has 16 residues. Assay used: immunoSEQ multiplex PCR; TCRdb lists only in-frame clones, some missing. Of about 58,000 clones listed, about four fifths were seen once; the top ten hold around 0.5%. This entry comes from a study of memory CD4+ T cells and cytomegalovirus serostatus. Study background: Healthy Belgian adult donors included about nine CMV-positive and fewer than 25 CMV-negative people. Points from the study as a whole: CMV serostatus prediction reached median AUC approximately 0.95, or 0.91 with US-trained model.

The sort gate was single viable CD3+CD4+CD8-CD45RO+ cells for memory CD4+ T cells. After thawing, CD4+ T cells were positively selected. This rearrangement joins TRBV4-2 to TRBJ1-3; 8 bases fit TRBD1. The specimen sequenced was memory CD4+ T cells from blood. The sequence derives from an adult in good health and CMV-seronegative. Some clones in this sample may be carry-over from other donors' samples. DNA for the CDR3: TGTGCCAGCAGCCAAGAAGCAGGGGGCCCCGGAAACACCATATATTTT. Its protein product is CASSQEAGGPGNTIYF.